This T cell receptor (beta chain) is drawn from a study of T cell responses to AZD1222 COVID-19 vaccine. Findings and caveats of the study: Reportedly, nearly half of unique spike TCRs recognized epitopes outside B.1.351/B.1.1.7 mutations. Across the whole spike, CD4 TCRs peaked at regions 160-218 and 743-854. Two AZD1222 administrations were followed by greater Spike-specific TCR breadth and depth.

Here immunoSEQ multiplex PCR was the method, and the copy in TCRdb shows in-frame clones only, minus some. Found here are about 93,000 clones, 89% of them singletons; the top ten hold over 2.5%. Of note for this clone: What it recognizes is unknown.

The length of the CDR3 is 12 residues. Per germline, CDR1 SNHLY and CDR2 FYNNEI. V shed 7 bases and J shed 4 bases, with 9 bases lying between them. The rearrangement links TRBV2 to TRBJ2-3; a weak D match, TRBD2 (6 bases). The sequenced sample was peripheral blood, obtained on day 0 of MenACWY control vaccination. The clonotype originates from an adult in good health. For the CDR3, the DNA is TGTGCCAGCACTAGCGTTCCAGATACGCAGTATTTT. Amino acid sequence: CASTSVPDTQYF.